A single sample is the source of the 11 T cell receptor beta chains below, sequenced in a study of T-cell memory formation after mild COVID-19. TCRdb re-called the 5' RACE reads with MiXCR, one entry per CDR3 protein. The table includes 120,000 or so distinct CDR3 sequences, around 6.3% detected once. What was sequenced was PBMCs or a T cell subset sorted from them (not recorded which). The receptors shown here come from an adult woman who had mild COVID-19 (a few samples of this study predate the infection). Cell type and time point are not known.

This clonotype was seen only a few times. The chain carries TRBV2 and TRBJ2-7; TRBD2 matches at 8 bases. CDR3 length: 15 residues. V dropped 7 bases and J dropped 7; count of bases not matched to a gene: 15. CDR1 and CDR2 from the germline V gene are SNHLY and FYNNEI. The chain's CDR3 is CASKWADGRAGEQYF. The CDR3 nucleotides read TGTGCCAGCAAATGGGCGGACGGGAGGGCCGGTGAGCAGTACTTC.

This clonotype was picked up many times. CDR3 sequence reads: CASSRGGSSYNEQFF. The CDR3 DNA is TGCGCCAGCAGCAGGGGTGGGAGCTCCTACAATGAGCAGTTCTTC. This chain connects TRBV5-1 to TRBJ2-1; perhaps D is TRBD1 or TRBD2 (5 bases each). V shed 4 bases and J shed 0 bases, with 11 bases lying between them. There are 15 residues in the CDR3. Per the germline V gene, CDR1 is SGHRS and CDR2 is YFSETQ.

This clonotype was detected a few times. The chain has TRBV6-2 or TRBV6-3 and TRBJ2-1; D is possibly TRBD2 (5 bases). This CDR3 has 16 amino acids. CDR1 MNHEY and CDR2 SVGEGT come from the germline V gene. V lost 5 bases, J lost 2 bases, and 16 bases lay in between. The CDR3 loop is CASSPPRTAAYNEQFF. CDR3 sequence (DNA): TGTGCCAGCAGTCCACCTCGGACTGCGGCCTACAATGAGCAGTTCTTC.

Ten or more counts support this clonotype. The CDR3 bases are TGCAGTGCTACACAGGGTCGAGAGACCCAGTACTTC. This sequence encodes CSATQGRETQYF. The chain carries TRBV20-1 and TRBJ2-5; the D gene is possibly TRBD1 (6 bases). V was trimmed by 4 bases and J by 4 bases, leaving 10 bases between them. Germline V CDR1 and CDR2: DFQATT, SNEGSKA (reference sequence). This CDR3 is built from 12 residues.

The V call is TRBV20-1, the J call TRBJ2-7; D unresolved. Trimming removed 5 bases at V and 5 bases at J, with 10 bases between. The CDR3 is 11 residues long. CDR1 and CDR2 (germline): DFQATT, SNEGSKA (reference sequence). In DNA form, the CDR3 reads TGCAGTGCTGCGTCGGGCCACGAGCAGTACTTC. Translation gives CSAASGHEQYF.

J is TRBJ2-3 and V is TRBV28; 8 nucleotides match TRBD2. The germline gives CDR1 MDHEN, CDR2 SYDVKM. The trim removed 6 bases at V and 3 bases at J, leaving 14 bases unmatched. This CDR3 is 17 amino acids long. In DNA form, the CDR3 reads TGTGCCAGCAGCCTCCTGTCTCTGGCGGGAGGAACAGATACGCAGTATTTT. Protein sequence: CASSLLSLAGGTDTQYF.

J is TRBJ2-2 and V is TRBV6-5; D is possibly TRBD1 (5 bases). The germline gives CDR1 MNHEY, CDR2 SVGAGI. This CDR3 region has 14 residues. Trimming removed 7 bases at V and 6 bases at J, with 15 bases between. The CDR3: CASKRPQGAGELFF. In DNA form, the CDR3 reads TGTGCCAGCAAAAGGCCGCAAGGGGCCGGGGAGCTGTTTTTT.

This clonotype was seen ten or more times. The CDR3 loop reads CATSRDRRSEAFF. CDR3 nucleotide sequence: TGTGCCACCAGCAGAGATCGCAGGAGTGAAGCTTTCTTT. V and J are TRBV15 and TRBJ1-1; D is uncertain. The CDR3 is made up of 13 amino acids. Deletions cut 0 bases from V and 7 bases from J, with 9 bases between. CDR1 is LNHNV, CDR2 YYDKDF, per germline (reference sequence).

This clonotype was seen more than once but under ten times. J is TRBJ2-6 and V is TRBV19; D possibly corresponds to TRBD1 (5 bases). Germline CDR1 is LNHDA and CDR2 is SQIVND (reference sequence). V dropped 6 bases and J dropped 0 bases, with 15 bases sitting between them. The CDR3 extends over 17 amino acids. This CDR3 reads CASSLRTISSGANVLTF. In nucleotides, the CDR3 is TGTGCCAGTAGCCTCCGGACAATCTCCTCTGGGGCCAACGTCCTGACTTTC.

The chain carries TRBV20-1 and TRBJ1-2; D remains ambiguous. V lost 0 bases, J lost 7 bases, and 9 bases lay in between. This CDR3 has 12 amino acids. The germline V gene has CDR1 DFQATT and CDR2 SNEGSKA (reference sequence). In nucleotides, the CDR3 is TGCAGTGCTAGAGATCTCGACGGTGGCTACACCTTC. Encoded protein: CSARDLDGGYTF.

The V and J genes are TRBV24-1 and TRBJ2-5, with a tentative D call TRBD2 (5 bases). The CDR3 loop spans 13 amino acids. Trimming removed 4 bases from V and 9 bases from J, with 14 bases in between. In germline, CDR1 is KGHDR, CDR2 SFDVKD. The CDR3 spells CATSDLAGVAQYF. The CDR3 coding sequence is TGTGCCACCAGTGACCTTGCGGGCGTCGCCCAGTACTTC.